One sample yielded the 30 T cell receptor beta chains listed below, sequenced in a study of cytomegalovirus exposure and HLA in healthy donors. PCR amplification relied on 60 Vbeta primers (plus 13 Jbeta primers). The assay was immunoSEQ multiplex PCR, and TCRdb's table has in-frame clones only and misses some. Among roughly 120,000 clones listed, roughly four fifths were seen once. The specimen was PBMCs. The receptors shown here come from a male donor in good health and CMV-seropositive.

The V and J genes are TRBV5-4 and TRBJ1-2, with D uncertain. This CDR3 region has 15 residues. CDR1 and CDR2 (germline): SGHNT, YYREEE (reference sequence). The ends were cut back, 0 bases at V and 0 bases at J, with 9 bases in the middle. The CDR3 protein is CASSLGGGANYGYTF. For the CDR3, the DNA is TGTGCCAGCAGCTTGGGGGGAGGAGCTAACTATGGCTACACCTTC.

The J gene is TRBJ1-5, the V gene TRBV2, with D possibly TRBD1 on 6 matching bases. Trimming left V 6 bases short and J 7 bases short, with 10 bases between. In germline, CDR1 is SNHLY, CDR2 FYNNEI. CDR3 size: 12 residues. The CDR3 loop reads CASRTGTQPQHF. The CDR3 region has the DNA TGTGCCAGCAGAACAGGGACCCAGCCCCAGCATTTT.

J is TRBJ2-5 and V is TRBV7-2; weak D call: TRBD2 (7 bases). Germline CDR1 and CDR2: SGHTA and FQGNSA. The CDR3 covers 14 residues. V was pared by 3 bases and J by 4 bases, with 12 bases between. The CDR3 nucleotides are TGTGCCAGCAGCTTCGGGGGGCATGTAGAGACCCAGTACTTC. Translating gives CASSFGGHVETQYF.

The chain couples TRBV11-3 to TRBJ2-2, with 7 nucleotides matching TRBD2. Germline CDR1 reads SGHNT; CDR2 reads YENEEA. J lost 6 bases, V lost 5 bases, and 6 bases had no gene match. CDR3 size: 14 residues. This CDR3 is CASSPWEGSGELFF. In DNA form, the CDR3 reads TGTGCCAGCAGCCCCTGGGAGGGGTCCGGGGAGCTGTTTTTT.

The genes are TRBV1 and TRBJ2-5; the table's D call, TRBD2, has no DNA check behind it. TRBV1 is noted as a pseudogene. CDR3 size: 17 residues. CDR3 in DNA: TGCACCAGCAGCCAAGATTTTAAGGAGACTAGGGAAGAGACCCAGTACTTC. Encoded protein: CTSSQDFKETREETQYF.

This clone was detected only once. The genes are TRBV10-3 and TRBJ1-1; D gene ambiguous. In germline, CDR1 is ENHRY, CDR2 SYGVKD. Trimming took 3 bases from V and 7 from J, leaving 15 bases between them. The CDR3 is 14 residues long. Here the CDR3 DNA reads TGTGCCATCAGTGACCAGCGGGTAAGGGATGAAGCTTTCTTT. Amino acids: CAISDQRVRDEAFF.

The chain is built from TRBV19 and TRBJ2-7; TRBD2 agrees at 7 bases. Trimming at V came to 5 bases and at J to 3 bases, leaving 4 bases not matched to a gene. CDR1 LNHDA and CDR2 SQIVND come from the germline V gene (reference sequence). The CDR3 sequence is 13 residues long. CDR3 sequence: CASSRRESYEQYF. The CDR3 DNA reads as TGTGCCAGTAGTCGGCGGGAGAGCTACGAGCAGTACTTC.

The V call is TRBV19, the J call TRBJ2-2; D ambiguous. V was trimmed by 7 bases and J by 8 bases, leaving 23 bases between them. Germline lookup yields CDR1 LNHDA and CDR2 SQIVND (reference sequence). CDR3 size: 16 residues. The CDR3 coding sequence is TGTGCCAGTACTCCCCTTCTTCCACAAACTACAGGGGAGCTGTTTTTT. The encoded protein is CASTPLLPQTTGELFF.

The chain joins TRBV9 to TRBJ2-7; perhaps TRBD1 as D (5 bases). CDR1 SGDLS and CDR2 YYNGEE come from the germline V gene. Trimming removed 0 bases at V and 3 bases at J, with 16 bases between. The CDR3 is 16 residues long. The CDR3 region is CASSVEPTATGYEQYF. In DNA, the CDR3 is TGTGCCAGCAGCGTAGAGCCTACGGCTACAGGCTACGAGCAGTACTTC.

The chain links TRBV25-1 to TRBJ1-4, with D perhaps TRBD1 (6 bases). Trimming removed 3 bases from V and 12 bases from J, with 17 bases in between. The CDR3 has 14 amino acids. Germline loops: CDR1 MGHDK, CDR2 SYGVNS. The CDR3 DNA follows: TGTGCCAGCAGTGACCTATACCGGACAGACGAACTGTTTTTT. Translating it yields CASSDLYRTDELFF.

The chain recombines TRBV11-2 with TRBJ2-7; D may be TRBD1 (6 bases). The V gene lost 2 bases and the J gene lost 3 bases, with 17 bases spanning the gap. Germline V gene data show CDR1 as SGHAT and CDR2 as FQNNGV. The CDR3 is made up of 16 amino acids. The CDR3 nucleotides read TGTGCCAGCAGCTTATACCCCAGGGGTAGCCTCTACGAGCAGTACTTC. Protein sequence: CASSLYPRGSLYEQYF.

This rearrangement joins TRBV6-5 to TRBJ1-2, with TRBD1 matching over 8 bases. Germline trimming cut 2 bases from V and 4 bases from J; bases unmatched to any gene: 0. The CDR3 contains 13 residues. Germline V lookup: CDR1 MNHEY, CDR2 SVGAGI. The CDR3: CASSYDRGYGYTF. The CDR3 bases are TGTGCCAGCAGTTACGACAGGGGCTATGGCTACACCTTC.

This chain uses TRBV14 with TRBJ2-7; TRBD2 agrees at 8 bases. CDR1 and CDR2 from the germline V gene are SGHDN and FVKESK. The CDR3 length is 15 residues. V lost 3 bases, J lost 2 bases, and 6 bases stayed unmatched. The DNA for the CDR3 is TGTGCCAGCAGCCAGTTCGGGGGGGGGACCTACGAGCAGTACTTC. Translated: CASSQFGGGTYEQYF.

The chain has TRBV13 and TRBJ1-5; TRBD1 is a possible D gene (5 bases). V was clipped by 2 bases and J by 4 bases, with 12 bases between them. Looked up from germline, CDR1 is PRHDT and CDR2 is FYEKMQ (reference sequence). The CDR3 contains 15 residues. Written as DNA, the CDR3 is TGTGCCAGCAGCTTATCCAAGGGGTTTAATCAGCCCCAGCATTTT. It yields the protein CASSLSKGFNQPQHF.

The chain carries TRBV11-3 and TRBJ2-1; TRBD2 is a possible D gene (6 bases). Germline V CDR1 and CDR2: SGHNT, YENEEA. The CDR3 contains 13 residues. The germline V and J ends were trimmed by 1 base and 10 bases, with 11 bases remaining between them. CDR3 protein: CASSLGGAKEQFF. Written as DNA, the CDR3 is TGTGCCAGCAGCTTAGGCGGGGCTAAGGAGCAGTTCTTC.

As to this clone: Other DNA variants within this sample encode the same CDR3. The chain combines TRBV9 with TRBJ2-7; 10 positions match TRBD2. Looked up from germline, CDR1 is SGDLS and CDR2 is YYNGEE. V was clipped by 0 bases and J by 3 bases; unmatched bases: 0. This CDR3 is built from 14 residues. The CDR3 region has the DNA TGTGCCAGCAGCGTAGGGACTAGCGGCTACGAGCAGTACTTC. Translated: CASSVGTSGYEQYF.

CDR3 sequence: CASSASSGRDEQFF. The CDR3 nucleotides are TGTGCCAGCAGCGCCTCTAGCGGGAGAGATGAGCAGTTCTTC. The gene calls are TRBV9 and TRBJ2-1; TRBD2 matches at 10 bases. J lost 8 bases, V lost 3 bases, and 5 bases had no gene match. CDR1 is SGDLS and CDR2 is YYNGEE in the germline V gene. This CDR3 contains 14 residues. The full variable domain, rest sourced from reference TRBV9 and TRBJ2-1, is DSGVTQTPKHLITATGQRVTLRCSPRSGDLSVYWYQQSLDQGLQFLIQYYNGEERAKGNILERFSAQQFPDLHSELNLSSLELGDSALYFCASSASSGRDEQFFGPGTRLTVL.

The chain carries TRBV7-9 and TRBJ2-3; weak D call: TRBD1 (6 bases). Germline CDR1 and CDR2: SEHNR and FQNEAQ (reference sequence). With 2 bases removed from V and 4 bases from J, the gap between germline ends came to 13 bases. This CDR3 is built from 15 residues. The CDR3 sequence: CASSLQGRNADTQYF. CDR3 DNA: TGTGCCAGCAGCTTACAGGGGCGGAACGCAGATACGCAGTATTTT.

This clone showed up just a few times. The CDR3 protein is CASSLITGNSPLHF. Here the CDR3 DNA reads TGTGCCAGCAGTCTGATTACAGGGAATTCACCCCTCCACTTT. This sequence joins TRBV5-4 and TRBJ1-6; possibly TRBD1 for D (6 bases). This CDR3 contains 14 residues. With 5 bases removed from V and 7 bases from J, the gap between germline ends came to 13 bases. CDR1 SGHNT and CDR2 YYREEE come from the germline V gene (reference sequence).

This chain's CDR3 is CASSLWARAVNQPQHF. The CDR3 DNA is TGTGCCAGCAGTTTATGGGCCAGGGCTGTCAATCAGCCCCAGCATTTT. The chain has TRBV27 and TRBJ1-5; a weak D match, TRBD1 (5 bases). The CDR3 consists of 16 residues. With 1 base removed from V and 3 bases from J, the gap between germline ends came to 13 bases. Germline V gene sequence: CDR1 MNHEY, CDR2 SMNVEV (reference sequence).

The DNA for the CDR3 is TGTGCCAGCAGCATAACCGGGACAGGGTCCGAAGCTTTCTTT. This encodes CASSITGTGSEAFF. The chain employs TRBV5-4 and TRBJ1-1; 9 bases fit TRBD1. The germline V gene has CDR1 SGHNT and CDR2 YYREEE (reference sequence). This CDR3 has 14 amino acids. V lost 4 bases and J lost 8; bases outside the gene matches: 9.

J is TRBJ1-4 and V is TRBV7-6; 8 nucleotides line up with TRBD1. CDR3 length: 15 residues. V gave up 5 bases and J gave up 5 bases; unmatched junction bases: 7. CDR1 and CDR2 from the germline V gene are SGHVS and FNYEAQ. DNA of the CDR3: TGTGCCAGCAGCGGATTCCGGACAGGGAATGAAAAACTGTTTTTT. This sequence encodes CASSGFRTGNEKLFF.

The chain combines TRBV19 with TRBJ2-2; D not certain. The CDR3 covers 13 residues. V lost 6 bases, J lost 3 bases, and 8 bases lay in between. Germline lookup yields CDR1 LNHDA and CDR2 SQIVND (reference sequence). In DNA form, the CDR3 reads TGTGCCAGTAGCCAGACATACACCGGGGAGCTGTTTTTT. It translates to CASSQTYTGELFF.

CDR3 DNA: TGCGCCAGCAGCCAAGAAAGGTCCGGGACTAGCGGGAGGTACACAGATACGCAGTATTTT. It is translated as CASSQERSGTSGRYTDTQYF. The gene calls are TRBV4-1 and TRBJ2-3; the match to TRBD2 covers 15 bases. Per germline, CDR1 MGHRA and CDR2 YSYEKL. Losses at the gene ends were 0 bases for V and 2 bases for J; bases not matched to a gene: 9. The CDR3 has 20 residues.

The chain has TRBV28 and TRBJ1-5, with no clear D. Germline values: CDR1 MDHEN, CDR2 SYDVKM. V lost 0 bases, J lost 0 bases, and 6 bases lay in between. CDR3 length equals 15 residues. CDR3: CASSLWQNSNQPQHF. The CDR3, as DNA: TGTGCCAGCAGTTTATGGCAGAATAGCAATCAGCCCCAGCATTTT.

This chain uses TRBV7-2 with TRBJ1-5; 7 bases fit TRBD1. CDR1 and CDR2 (germline): SGHTA, FQGNSA. The trim removed 5 bases at V and 7 bases at J, leaving 2 bases unmatched. This CDR3 region has 12 residues. CDR3 DNA sequence: TGTGCCAGCAGCCGGGACAGACAGCCCCAGCATTTT. Amino acids: CASSRDRQPQHF.

This chain uses TRBV19 with TRBJ1-1, with D possibly being TRBD1 (6 bases). Deletions cut 5 bases from V and 3 bases from J, with 19 bases between. In germline, CDR1 is LNHDA, CDR2 SQIVND (reference sequence). This CDR3 is 16 amino acids long. CDR3 amino acids: CASSFRGPSVDTEAFF. CDR3 coding DNA: TGTGCCAGTAGTTTCAGGGGCCCTTCGGTGGACACTGAAGCTTTCTTT.

This clone came up once. The V and J genes are TRBV10-3 and TRBJ2-7; 9 nucleotides line up with TRBD2. CDR1 and CDR2 from the germline V gene are ENHRY and SYGVKD. The CDR3 extends over 15 amino acids. V trimming: 6 bases; J trimming: 4 bases; junction bases outside the gene matches: 10. CDR3 nucleotides: TGTGCCATCAGGACGGGACTAGCAGATCCATACGAGCAGTACTTC. Translation gives CAIRTGLADPYEQYF.

The genes are TRBV13 and TRBJ1-2, with 11 bases that match TRBD1. J lost 7 bases, V lost 5 bases, and 12 bases had no gene match. Germline lookup yields CDR1 PRHDT and CDR2 FYEKMQ (reference sequence). This CDR3 has 16 amino acids. In DNA form, the CDR3 reads TGTGCCAGCAGCCCGGGACAGGGGGTTGGAGTTCCTGGCTACACCTTC. Amino acids: CASSPGQGVGVPGYTF.

The chain employs TRBV4-3 and TRBJ2-2; 8 bases line up with TRBD2. The CDR3 covers 21 residues. Looked up from germline, CDR1 is LGHNA and CDR2 is YSLEER. Trimming took 5 bases from V and 0 from J; bases not matched to a gene: 20. This chain's CDR3 is CASSLPPHFRGGQSNTGELFF. The CDR3 DNA follows: TGCGCCAGCAGCTTACCCCCCCATTTCCGGGGGGGCCAATCGAACACCGGGGAGCTGTTTTTT.